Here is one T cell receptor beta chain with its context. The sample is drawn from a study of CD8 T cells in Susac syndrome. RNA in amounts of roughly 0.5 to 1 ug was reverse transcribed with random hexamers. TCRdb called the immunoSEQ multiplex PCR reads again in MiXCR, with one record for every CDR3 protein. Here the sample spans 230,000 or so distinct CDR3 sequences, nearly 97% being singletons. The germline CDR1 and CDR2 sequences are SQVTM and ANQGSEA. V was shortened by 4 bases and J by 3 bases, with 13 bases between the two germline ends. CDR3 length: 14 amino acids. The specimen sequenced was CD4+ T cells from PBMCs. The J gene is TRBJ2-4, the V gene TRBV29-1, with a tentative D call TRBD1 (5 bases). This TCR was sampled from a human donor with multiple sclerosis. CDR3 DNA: TGCAGCGTTGCCGACGACAGTTTCAAAAACATTCAGTACTTC. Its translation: CSVADDSFKNIQYF.